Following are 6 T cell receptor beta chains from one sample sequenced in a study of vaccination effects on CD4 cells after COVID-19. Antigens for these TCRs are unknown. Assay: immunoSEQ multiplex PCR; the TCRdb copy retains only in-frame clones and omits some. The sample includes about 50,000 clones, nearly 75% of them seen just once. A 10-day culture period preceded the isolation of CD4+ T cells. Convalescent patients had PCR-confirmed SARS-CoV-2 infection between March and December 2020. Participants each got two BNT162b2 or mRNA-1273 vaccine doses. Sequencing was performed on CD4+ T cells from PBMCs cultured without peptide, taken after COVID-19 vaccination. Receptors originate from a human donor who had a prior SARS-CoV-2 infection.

The CDR3 protein is CASTLAVSSYNEQFF. The CDR3, as DNA: TGTGCCAGCACACTAGCGGTAAGCTCCTACAATGAGCAGTTCTTC. The chain recombines TRBV7-2 with TRBJ2-1; 8 positions agree with TRBD2. Germline V gene lookup returns CDR1 SGHTA and CDR2 FQGNSA. The V and J ends lost 7 bases and 0 bases, in that order; junction bases with no gene match: 5. CDR3 length: 15 residues.

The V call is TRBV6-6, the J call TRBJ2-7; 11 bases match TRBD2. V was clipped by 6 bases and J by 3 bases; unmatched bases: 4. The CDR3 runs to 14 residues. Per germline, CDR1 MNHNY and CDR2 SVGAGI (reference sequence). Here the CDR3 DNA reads TGTGCCAGCAGCCGACTAGCGGGATTCTACGAGCAGTACTTC. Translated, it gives CASSRLAGFYEQYF.

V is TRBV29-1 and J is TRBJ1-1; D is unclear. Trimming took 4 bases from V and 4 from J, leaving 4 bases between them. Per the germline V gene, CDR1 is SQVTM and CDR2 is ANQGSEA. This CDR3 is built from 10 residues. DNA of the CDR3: TGCAGCGTTGTCCTCACTGAAGCTTTCTTT. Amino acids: CSVVLTEAFF.

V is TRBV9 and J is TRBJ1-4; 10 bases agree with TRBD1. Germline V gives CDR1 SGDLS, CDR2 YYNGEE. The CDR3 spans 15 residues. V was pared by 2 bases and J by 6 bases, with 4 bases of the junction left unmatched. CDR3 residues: CASSVFGTGDEKLFF. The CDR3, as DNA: TGTGCCAGCAGCGTTTTCGGGACAGGGGATGAAAAACTGTTTTTT.

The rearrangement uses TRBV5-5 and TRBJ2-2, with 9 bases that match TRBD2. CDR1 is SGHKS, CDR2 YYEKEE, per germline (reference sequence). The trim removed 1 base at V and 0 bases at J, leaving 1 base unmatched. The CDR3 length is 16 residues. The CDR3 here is CASSLRTSANTGELFF. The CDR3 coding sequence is TGTGCCAGCAGCTTGCGGACTAGCGCGAACACCGGGGAGCTGTTTTTT.

The CDR3 bases are TGTGCCAGCAGGGGCCGGACAGATAATTCACCCCTCCACTTT. It encodes CASRGRTDNSPLHF. This sequence joins TRBV6-5 and TRBJ1-6, with D tentatively TRBD1 (6 bases). The germline CDR1 and CDR2 sequences are MNHEY and SVGAGI. Trimming removed 6 bases at V and 5 bases at J, with 11 bases between. The CDR3 has 14 amino acids.